The entry below gives a single T cell receptor (beta chain) sequence along with its context. The sample belongs to a study of cytomegalovirus exposure and HLA in healthy donors. PCR was performed using 60 Vbeta and 13 Jbeta primers. The method was immunoSEQ multiplex PCR; TCRdb's version includes in-frame clones alone and lacks a portion of them. This table has around 150,000 clones, 60% to 80% appearing once. The TCR sequence derives from a man in his late teens or twenties in good health and CMV-seropositive. Sequenced: PBMCs.

CDR3 sequence: CAGSLAANYGYTF. CDR3 in DNA: TGTGCCGGCTCCCTTGCCGCTAACTATGGCTACACCTTC. V gene TRBV28 combines with J gene TRBJ1-2; the D is unclear. CDR3 length equals 13 residues. With 11 bases removed from V and 0 bases from J, the gap between germline ends came to 13 bases. Germline CDR1 and CDR2: MDHEN and SYDVKM.